Detailed here is one T cell receptor (beta chain). This specimen comes from a study of shared clonotypes between healthy human individuals. Sequencing was at deep level. Replicate PCRs for sorted subsets used around 200 ng DNA; this equaled tens of thousands of T cell genomes. TCRdb's table, derived via immunoSEQ multiplex PCR, lists solely in-frame clones and lacks some. The data hold about 2.3 million clones, with 85% to 95% observed a single time. The V and J ends lost 4 bases and 4 bases, in that order; junction bases with no gene match: 17. Germline CDR1 is MDHEN and CDR2 is SYDVKM. The CDR3 has 19 residues.

This TCR was sampled from a man younger than 30 in good health. Some clones in this sample may be carry-over from other donors' samples. Specimen: naive CD4+ T cells from PBMCs. Subset noted: CD45RA+ positively selected. J is TRBJ2-7 and V is TRBV28; 12 bases map to TRBD2. In DNA, the CDR3 is TGTGCCAGCAGTTCCCATCCGGGGCTAGCGGGAGGGCCGTGGTACGAGCAGTACTTC. As protein: CASSSHPGLAGGPWYEQYF.